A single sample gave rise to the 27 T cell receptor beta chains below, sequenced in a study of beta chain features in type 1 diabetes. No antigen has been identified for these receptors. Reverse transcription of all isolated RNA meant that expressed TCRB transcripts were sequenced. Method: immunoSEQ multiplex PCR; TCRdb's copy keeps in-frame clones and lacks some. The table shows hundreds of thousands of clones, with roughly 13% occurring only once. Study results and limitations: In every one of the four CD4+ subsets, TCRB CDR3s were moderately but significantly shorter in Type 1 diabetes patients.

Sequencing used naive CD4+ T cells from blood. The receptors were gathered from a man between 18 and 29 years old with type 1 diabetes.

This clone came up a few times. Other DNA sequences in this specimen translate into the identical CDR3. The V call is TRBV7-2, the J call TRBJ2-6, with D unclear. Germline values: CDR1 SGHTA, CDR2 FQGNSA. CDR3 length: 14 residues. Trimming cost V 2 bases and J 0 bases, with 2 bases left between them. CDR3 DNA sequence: TGTGCCAGCAGCTTAAACTCTGGGGCCAACGTCCTGACTTTC. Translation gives CASSLNSGANVLTF.

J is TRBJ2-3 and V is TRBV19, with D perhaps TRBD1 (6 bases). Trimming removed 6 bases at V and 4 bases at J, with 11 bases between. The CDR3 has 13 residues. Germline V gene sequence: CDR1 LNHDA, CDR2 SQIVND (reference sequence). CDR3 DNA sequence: TGTGCCAGTAGCACAGGGTACCCAGATACGCAGTATTTT. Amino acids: CASSTGYPDTQYF.

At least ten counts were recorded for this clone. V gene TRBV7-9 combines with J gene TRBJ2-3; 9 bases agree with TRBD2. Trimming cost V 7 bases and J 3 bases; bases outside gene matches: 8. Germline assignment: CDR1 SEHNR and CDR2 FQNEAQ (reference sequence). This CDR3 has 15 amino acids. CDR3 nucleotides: TGTGCCAGCACCGCCAATAGCGGGGGTACAGATACGCAGTATTTT. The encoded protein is CASTANSGGTDTQYF.

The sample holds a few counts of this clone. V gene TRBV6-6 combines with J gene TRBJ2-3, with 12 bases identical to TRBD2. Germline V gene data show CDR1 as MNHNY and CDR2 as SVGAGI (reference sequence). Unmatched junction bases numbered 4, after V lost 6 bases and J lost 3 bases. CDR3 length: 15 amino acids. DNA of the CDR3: TGTGCCAGCAGGACACTAGCGGGGGGAACAGATACGCAGTATTTT. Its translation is CASRTLAGGTDTQYF.

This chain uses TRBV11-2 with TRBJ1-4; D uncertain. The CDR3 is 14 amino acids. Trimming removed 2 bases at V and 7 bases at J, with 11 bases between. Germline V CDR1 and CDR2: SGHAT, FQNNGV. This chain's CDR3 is CASSLTAIGEKLFF. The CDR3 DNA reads TGTGCCAGCAGCTTAACGGCTATAGGTGAAAAACTGTTTTTT.

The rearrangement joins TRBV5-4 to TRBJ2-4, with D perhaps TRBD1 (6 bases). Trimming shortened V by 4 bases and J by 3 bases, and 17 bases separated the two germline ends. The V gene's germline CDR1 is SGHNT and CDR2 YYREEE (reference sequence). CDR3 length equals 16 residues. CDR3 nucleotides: TGTGCCAGCAGCATCACAGGGTCCCTCTACAAAAACATTCAGTACTTC. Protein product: CASSITGSLYKNIQYF.

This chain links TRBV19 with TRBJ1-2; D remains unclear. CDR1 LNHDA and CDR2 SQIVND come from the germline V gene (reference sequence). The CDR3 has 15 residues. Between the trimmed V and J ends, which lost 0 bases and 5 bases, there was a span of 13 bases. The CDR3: CASSIDSAEAYGYTF. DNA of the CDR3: TGTGCCAGTAGTATAGACAGCGCGGAAGCTTATGGCTACACCTTC.

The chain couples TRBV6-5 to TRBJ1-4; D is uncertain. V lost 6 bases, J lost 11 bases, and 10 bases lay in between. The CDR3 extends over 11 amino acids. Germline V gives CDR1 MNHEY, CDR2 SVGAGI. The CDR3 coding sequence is TGTGCCAGCAGCGGGGTGGGGAAACTGTTTTTT. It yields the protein CASSGVGKLFF.

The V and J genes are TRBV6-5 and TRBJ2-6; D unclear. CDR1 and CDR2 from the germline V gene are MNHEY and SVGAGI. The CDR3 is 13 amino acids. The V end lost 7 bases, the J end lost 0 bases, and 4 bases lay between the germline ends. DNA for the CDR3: TGTGCCAGCACCAACTCTGGGGCCAACGTCCTGACTTTC. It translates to CASTNSGANVLTF.

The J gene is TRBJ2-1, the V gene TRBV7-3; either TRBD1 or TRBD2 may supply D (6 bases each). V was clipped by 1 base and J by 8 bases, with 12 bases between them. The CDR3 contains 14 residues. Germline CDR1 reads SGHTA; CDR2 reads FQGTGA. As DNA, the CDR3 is TGTGCCAGCAGCTTAAAGCCGGGGGCATATGAGCAGTTCTTC. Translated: CASSLKPGAYEQFF. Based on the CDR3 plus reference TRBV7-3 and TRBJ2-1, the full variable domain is GAGVSQTPSNKVTEKGKYVELRCDPISGHTALYWYRQSLGQGPEFLIYFQGTGAADDSGLPNDRFFAVRPEGSVSTLKIQRTERGDSAVYLCASSLKPGAYEQFFGPGTRLTVL.

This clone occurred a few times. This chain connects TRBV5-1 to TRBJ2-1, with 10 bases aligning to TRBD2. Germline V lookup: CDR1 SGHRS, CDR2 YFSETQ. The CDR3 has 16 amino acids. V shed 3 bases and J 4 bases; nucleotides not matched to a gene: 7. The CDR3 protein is CASSSQRGGLYNEQFF. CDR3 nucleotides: TGCGCCAGCAGCTCCCAGCGGGGGGGCCTGTACAATGAGCAGTTCTTC.

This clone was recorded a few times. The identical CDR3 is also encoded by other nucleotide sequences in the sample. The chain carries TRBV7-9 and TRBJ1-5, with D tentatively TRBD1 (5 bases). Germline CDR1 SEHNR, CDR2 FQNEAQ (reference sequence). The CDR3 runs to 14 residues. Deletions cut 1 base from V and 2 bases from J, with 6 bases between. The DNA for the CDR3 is TGTGCCAGCAGCTTAGGGGGCGGCAATCAGCCCCAGCATTTT. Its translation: CASSLGGGNQPQHF.

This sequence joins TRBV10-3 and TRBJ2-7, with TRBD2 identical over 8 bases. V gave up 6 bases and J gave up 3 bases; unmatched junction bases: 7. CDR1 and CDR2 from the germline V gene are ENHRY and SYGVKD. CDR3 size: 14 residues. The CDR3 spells CAISRAGEHYEQYF. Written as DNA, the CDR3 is TGTGCCATCAGCCGAGCGGGGGAGCACTACGAGCAGTACTTC.

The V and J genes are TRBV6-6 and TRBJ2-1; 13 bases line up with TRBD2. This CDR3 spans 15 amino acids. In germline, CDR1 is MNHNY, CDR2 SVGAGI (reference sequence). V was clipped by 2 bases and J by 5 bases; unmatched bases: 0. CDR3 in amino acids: CASSYGTSGDNEQFF. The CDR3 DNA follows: TGTGCCAGCAGTTACGGGACTAGCGGGGACAATGAGCAGTTCTTC.

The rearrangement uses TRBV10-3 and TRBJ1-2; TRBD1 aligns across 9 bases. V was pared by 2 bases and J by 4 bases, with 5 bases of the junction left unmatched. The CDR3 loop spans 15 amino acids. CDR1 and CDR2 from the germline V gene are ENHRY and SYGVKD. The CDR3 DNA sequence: TGTGCCATCAGTGAGAGGGGACAGGGAGCCTATGGCTACACCTTC. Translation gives CAISERGQGAYGYTF.

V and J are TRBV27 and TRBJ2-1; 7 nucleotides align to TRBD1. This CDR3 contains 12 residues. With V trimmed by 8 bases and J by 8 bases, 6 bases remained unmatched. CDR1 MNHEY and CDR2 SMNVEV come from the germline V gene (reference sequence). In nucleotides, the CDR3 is TGTGCCAGCTCCACAGGGGACCATGAGCAGTTCTTC. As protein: CASSTGDHEQFF.

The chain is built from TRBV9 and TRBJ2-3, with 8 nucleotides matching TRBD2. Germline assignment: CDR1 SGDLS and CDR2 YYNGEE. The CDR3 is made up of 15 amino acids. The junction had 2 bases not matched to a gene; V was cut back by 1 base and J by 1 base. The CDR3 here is CASSVLAGRTDTQYF. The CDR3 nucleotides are TGTGCCAGCAGCGTACTAGCGGGCCGCACAGATACGCAGTATTTT. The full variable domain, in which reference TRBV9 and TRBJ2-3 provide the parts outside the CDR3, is DSGVTQTPKHLITATGQRVTLRCSPRSGDLSVYWYQQSLDQGLQFLIQYYNGEERAKGNILERFSAQQFPDLHSELNLSSLELGDSALYFCASSVLAGRTDTQYFGPGTRLTVL.

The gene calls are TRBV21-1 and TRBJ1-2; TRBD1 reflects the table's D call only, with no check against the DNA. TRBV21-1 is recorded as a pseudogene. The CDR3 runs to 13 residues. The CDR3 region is CATLIRANYGYTF. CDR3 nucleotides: TGTGCCACCTTAATCAGGGCCAACTATGGCTACACCTTC.

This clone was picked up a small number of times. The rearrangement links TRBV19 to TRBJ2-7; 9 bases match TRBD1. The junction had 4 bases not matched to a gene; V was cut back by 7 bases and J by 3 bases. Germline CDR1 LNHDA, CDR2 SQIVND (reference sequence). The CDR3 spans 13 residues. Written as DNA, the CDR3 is TGTGCCAGTAAGGACAGGGGTCGCTACGAGCAGTACTTC. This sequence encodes CASKDRGRYEQYF.

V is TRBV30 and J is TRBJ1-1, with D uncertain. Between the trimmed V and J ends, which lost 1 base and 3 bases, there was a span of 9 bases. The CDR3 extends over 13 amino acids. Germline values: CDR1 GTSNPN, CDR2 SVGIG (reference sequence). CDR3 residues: CAWSEGRDTEAFF. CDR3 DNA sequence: TGTGCCTGGAGTGAGGGAAGGGACACTGAAGCTTTCTTT.

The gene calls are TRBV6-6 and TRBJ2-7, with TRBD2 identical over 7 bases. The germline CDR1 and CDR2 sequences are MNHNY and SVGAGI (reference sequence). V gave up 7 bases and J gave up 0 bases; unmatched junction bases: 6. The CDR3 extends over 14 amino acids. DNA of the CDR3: TGTGCCAGCAAGACGCGCGGGGGCTCCTACGAGCAGTACTTC. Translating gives CASKTRGGSYEQYF.

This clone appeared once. The CDR3 loop is CASSPSGGGGANVLTF. The CDR3 nucleotides are TGTGCCAGCAGCCCGAGCGGGGGTGGTGGGGCCAACGTCCTGACTTTC. This chain joins TRBV9 and TRBJ2-6, with 8 bases aligning to TRBD2. The junction had 6 bases not matched to a gene; V was cut back by 4 bases and J by 3 bases. The CDR3 has 16 amino acids. Germline assignment: CDR1 SGDLS and CDR2 YYNGEE.

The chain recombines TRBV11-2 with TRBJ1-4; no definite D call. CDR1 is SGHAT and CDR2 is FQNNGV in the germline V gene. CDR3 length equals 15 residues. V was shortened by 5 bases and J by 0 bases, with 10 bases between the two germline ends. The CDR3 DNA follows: TGTGCCAGCAGCCCCCGGTATTCAACTAATGAAAAACTGTTTTTT. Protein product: CASSPRYSTNEKLFF.

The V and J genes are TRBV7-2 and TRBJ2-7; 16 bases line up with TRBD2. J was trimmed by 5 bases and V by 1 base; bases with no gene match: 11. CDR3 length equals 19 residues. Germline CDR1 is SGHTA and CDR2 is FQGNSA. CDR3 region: CASSLVVGLAGGRSHEQYF. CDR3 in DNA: TGTGCCAGCAGCTTAGTCGTGGGACTAGCGGGAGGGCGATCCCACGAGCAGTACTTC.

The DNA for the CDR3 is TGTGCCTGGCTCAGAGCGGGGATTTACGAGCAGTACTTC. It translates to CAWLRAGIYEQYF. This chain connects TRBV30 to TRBJ2-5; TRBD2 matches 7 bases. The DNA end lines up better with TRBJ2-7; the J call may be wrong. The CDR3 is 13 amino acids. The germline CDR1 and CDR2 sequences are GTSNPN and SVGIG (reference sequence).

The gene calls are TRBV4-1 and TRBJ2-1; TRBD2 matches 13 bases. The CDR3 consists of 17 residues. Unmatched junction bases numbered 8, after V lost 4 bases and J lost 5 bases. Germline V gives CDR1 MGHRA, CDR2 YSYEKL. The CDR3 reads CASSPMGLAGLNNEQFF. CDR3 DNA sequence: TGCGCCAGCAGCCCAATGGGACTAGCGGGATTAAACAATGAGCAGTTCTTC.

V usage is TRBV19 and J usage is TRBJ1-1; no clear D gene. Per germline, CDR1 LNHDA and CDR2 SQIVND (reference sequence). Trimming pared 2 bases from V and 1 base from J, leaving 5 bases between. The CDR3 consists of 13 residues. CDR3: CASSIYGNTEAFF. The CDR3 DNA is TGTGCCAGTAGTATATACGGGAACACTGAAGCTTTCTTT.